This T cell receptor (beta chain) was obtained from a study of shared clonotypes between healthy human individuals (dated by TCRdb to about 2020). Describing the broader study: A couple of women and a few men aged 18 to 49 years were included in the cohort. For each donor, three plates each were used for CD4 naive and CD4 memory, two plates were used for CD8 naive, and one plate was used for CD8 memory. To estimate repertoire size and how much clonotypes are shared between individuals, the study performed deep sequencing of blood TCR repertoires from five healthy adults. Different laboratories and diverse techniques were used to prepare libraries and sequence TCR repertoires, to increase sequencing depth and limit assay-specific biases. Leukapheresis yielded between about 0.9 and 10 billion PBMCs per donor. The investigation overall reported the following: Sampling was restricted to blood, and TCR repertoires in tissues likely differ from the TCR repertoires found in blood. Naive subsets generally had larger estimated clonotype richness than memory subsets. Rarefaction of sorted-subset datasets indicated incomplete sequencing despite the large sequencing depth. When several donors were compared, the shared fraction of clonotypes was 5% to 6.5% for naive CD4, around 3.5% for naive CD8, 2.3% for memory CD4, and roughly 0.4% for memory CD8. Pairwise subsampling led to the expectation that sequencing depth would affect the degree of clonotype sharing among donors. Compared with non-shared clonotypes, the clonotypes found in all four sorted-subset donors had higher generation probabilities. Because the study included a small number of donors, the genetic and exposure-history diversity represented was limited.

From a lookup of the germline V gene, CDR1 and CDR2 are SGHDT and YYEEEE. Spanning cysteine to phenylalanine, the CDR3 consists of 13 amino acids. Here the CDR3 DNA is all that survives: 39 bases in frame from base 1. V is shortened by 2 bases, J by 5 bases, and the region joining them spans 10 bases. TCR CDR3 regions were amplified from genomic DNA by multiplex PCR using the deep immunoSEQ assay. Extracted genomic DNA from each cell subset was spread evenly across all wells of several immunoSEQ 96-well plates, with each plate serving as a replicate. Each replicate PCR for sorted subsets received approximately 200 ng genomic DNA, equal to 28,000 or so T cell genomes. The purified libraries were quantified using a Qubit 3.0 fluorometer, sized with a Bioanalyzer 2100, and then quantified again using the KAPA Library Quantification kit. Every immunoSEQ 96-well plate was sequenced on a separate single-read 150-cycle Illumina NextSeq 550 flow cell. Per the authors' processing: The immunoSEQ output contained only junctional sequences without quality scores, so filtering could not match that applied to full-length reads. Sequences were annotated with PyIR, a Python wrapper for IgBLAST v1.9, and V/J genes and CDR3 were assigned using IMGT germline references. Reads with weak V/J assignments (E-value above 1e-6), missing CDR3, stop codons, out-of-frame junctions, or ambiguous translated residues were removed. V3J clonotypes were defined by identical inferred V gene, J gene, and CDR3 amino acid sequence. To compute the percentage overlap between repertoires, the number of shared unique clonotypes was divided by the size of the smaller repertoire. Repertoire richness was assessed with RTK rarefaction, the Chao1 estimator, and Recon v2.1 estimates of unobserved clonotypes. Generation probabilities were computed with OLGA for all TCRbeta clonotypes obtained by the gDNA method from several donors. Held by TCRdb, this immuneACCESS table contains in-frame sequences only and omits some clones. Under half of the omission traces to an unresolved V gene where checked; the cause of the rest is unknown. V, J and clone size are taken as reported in that table, and D and trimming were inferred from the DNA itself. The sample table shows about 750,000 clones, and about 91% are seen once. Nearly 25% of the sample is held by the ten biggest clonotypes.

About this clone: Its binding antigen is unknown. Within one base of it there is no much larger clone, and no base qualities were kept. The sample holds other DNA sequences that translate to the same CDR3.

CD8 naive samples consisted of CD45RO-negative cells that were positively selected for CCR7, yielding a CD45RA+CCR7+ population without TemRA cells. The donors were healthy, HIV-negative adults who had no recently reported acute infections or vaccinations. All donors were Caucasian adults living in Nashville, Tennessee, USA. After blood collection by leukapheresis, PBMCs were isolated using Ficoll-Histopaque density gradient centrifugation and then cryopreserved in the vapor phase of liquid nitrogen. Purity and quantity of every magnetically sorted T cell population were checked by analytical flow cytometry. Genomic DNA was isolated from every sorted fraction and measured by UV absorbance on a Nanodrop 2000c.

This receptor was obtained from a young man in good health. Sample: naive CD8+ T cells sorted from blood. The meaning of the sample's cell subset or site label: CD45RA+CCR7+. This chain joins TRBV5-6 to TRBJ2-5; perhaps TRBD1 is the D gene, with 5 bases matching. Here is the DNA: TGTGCCAGCAGCTTCTCAGGGCTGGAGACCCAGTACTTC. Its protein reads: CASSFSGLETQYF.